The entry that follows covers one TCR beta chain sequence. What it recognizes is unknown. The entry originates in a study of glioma-infiltrating T cells after dendritic cell vaccination. Study-wide context: Between the early 2000s and the early 2010s, patients got autologous tumor lysate-pulsed dendritic cell vaccines. Study results and caveats: Only a small number of patients had complete blood and tumor samples. TCR clonality showed no direct relationship with survival.

The V gene's germline CDR1 is SGHNT and CDR2 YYREEE (reference sequence). V gave up 4 bases and J gave up 7 bases; unmatched junction bases: 5. The CDR3 spans 13 residues. Primers: 60 V beta forward and 13 J beta reverse. Assay used: immunoSEQ multiplex PCR; TCRdb lists only in-frame clones, some missing. Here the sample spans tens of thousands of clones, around 79% being singletons. The specimen comprised blood, sampled before dendritic cell vaccination. The genes are TRBV5-4 and TRBJ2-1, with 7 bases identical to TRBD1. The receptor was isolated from a human donor with glioblastoma. CDR3 DNA sequence: TGTGCCAGCAGCCCGACAGGGTGGAATGAGCAGTTCTTC. This encodes CASSPTGWNEQFF.